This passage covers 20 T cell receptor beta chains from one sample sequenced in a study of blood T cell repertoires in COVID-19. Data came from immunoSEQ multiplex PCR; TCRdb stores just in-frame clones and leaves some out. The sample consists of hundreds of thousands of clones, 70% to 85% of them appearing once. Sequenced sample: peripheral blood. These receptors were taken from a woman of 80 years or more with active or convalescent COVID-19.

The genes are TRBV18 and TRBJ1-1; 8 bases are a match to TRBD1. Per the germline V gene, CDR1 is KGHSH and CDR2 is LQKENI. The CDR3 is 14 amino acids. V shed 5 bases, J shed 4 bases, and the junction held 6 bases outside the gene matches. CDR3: CASSKDRVGTEAFF. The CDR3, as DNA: TGTGCCAGCTCAAAGGACAGGGTAGGCACTGAAGCTTTCTTT.

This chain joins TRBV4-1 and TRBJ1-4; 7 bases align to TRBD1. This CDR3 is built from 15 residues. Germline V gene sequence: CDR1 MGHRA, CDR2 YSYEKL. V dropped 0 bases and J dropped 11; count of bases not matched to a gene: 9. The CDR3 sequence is CASSQEIRGFRKLFF. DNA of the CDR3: TGCGCCAGCAGCCAAGAAATCAGGGGGTTTAGGAAACTGTTTTTT.

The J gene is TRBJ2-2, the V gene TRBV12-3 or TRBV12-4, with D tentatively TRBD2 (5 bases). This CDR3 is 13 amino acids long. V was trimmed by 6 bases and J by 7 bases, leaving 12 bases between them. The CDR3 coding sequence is TGTGCCAGCAGCGACTTCGGGGTCGGGGAGCTGTTTTTT. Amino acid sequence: CASSDFGVGELFF.

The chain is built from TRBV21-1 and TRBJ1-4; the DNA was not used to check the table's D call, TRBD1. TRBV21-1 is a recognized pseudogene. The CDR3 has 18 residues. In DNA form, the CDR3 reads TGTGCCAGCAGCTTCACCCCCGGGTGGACAGGGGTGCAAGAAAAACTGTTTTTT. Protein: CASSFTPGWTGVQEKLFF.

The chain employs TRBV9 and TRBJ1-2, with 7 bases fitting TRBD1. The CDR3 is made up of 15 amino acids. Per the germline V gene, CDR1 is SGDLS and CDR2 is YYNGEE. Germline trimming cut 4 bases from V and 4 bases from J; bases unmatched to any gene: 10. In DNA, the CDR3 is TGTGCCAGCAGCCCAGAGGACAGGTTAAGCTATGGCTACACCTTC. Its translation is CASSPEDRLSYGYTF.

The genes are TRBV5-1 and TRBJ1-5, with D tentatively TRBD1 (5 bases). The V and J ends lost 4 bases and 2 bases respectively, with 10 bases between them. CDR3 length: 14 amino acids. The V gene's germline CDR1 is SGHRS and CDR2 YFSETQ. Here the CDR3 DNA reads TGCGCCAGCAGCGTCGACAGCCGCAATCAGCCCCAGCATTTT. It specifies CASSVDSRNQPQHF.

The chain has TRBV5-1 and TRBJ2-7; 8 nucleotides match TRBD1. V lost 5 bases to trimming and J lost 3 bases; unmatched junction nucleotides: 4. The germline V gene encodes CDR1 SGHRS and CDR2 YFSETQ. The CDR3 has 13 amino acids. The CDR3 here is CASRFTGGYEQYF. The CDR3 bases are TGCGCCAGCAGATTTACAGGGGGCTACGAGCAGTACTTC. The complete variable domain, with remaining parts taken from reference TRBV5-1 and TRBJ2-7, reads KAGVTQTPRYLIKTRGQQVTLSCSPISGHRSVSWYQQTPGQGLQFLFEYFSETQRNKGNFPGRFSGRQFSNSRSEMNVSTLELGDSALYLCASRFTGGYEQYFGPGTRLTVT.

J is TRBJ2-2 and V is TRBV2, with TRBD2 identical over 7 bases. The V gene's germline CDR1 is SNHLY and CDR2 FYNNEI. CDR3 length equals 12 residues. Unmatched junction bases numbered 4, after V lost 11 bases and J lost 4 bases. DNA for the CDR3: TGTGCCGTAGGGAGGGGCACCGGGGAGCTGTTTTTT. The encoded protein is CAVGRGTGELFF.

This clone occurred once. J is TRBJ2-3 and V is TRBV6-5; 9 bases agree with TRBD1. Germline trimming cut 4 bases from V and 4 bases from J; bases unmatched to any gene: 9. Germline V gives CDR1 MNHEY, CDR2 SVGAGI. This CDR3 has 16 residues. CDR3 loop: CASSSTGGLGSDTQYF. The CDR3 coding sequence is TGTGCCAGCAGTTCGACAGGGGGATTGGGGTCAGATACGCAGTATTTT.

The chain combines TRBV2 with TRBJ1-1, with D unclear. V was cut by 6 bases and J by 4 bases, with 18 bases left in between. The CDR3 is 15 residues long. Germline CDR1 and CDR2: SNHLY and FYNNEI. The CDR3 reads CASRALPTMSTEAFF. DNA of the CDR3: TGTGCCAGCAGAGCCCTCCCGACAATGAGCACTGAAGCTTTCTTT.

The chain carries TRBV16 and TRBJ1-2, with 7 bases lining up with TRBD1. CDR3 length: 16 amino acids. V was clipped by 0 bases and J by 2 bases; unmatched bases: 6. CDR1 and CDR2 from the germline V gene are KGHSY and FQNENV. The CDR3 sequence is CASSQSGQAPNYGYTF. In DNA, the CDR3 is TGTGCCAGCAGCCAATCAGGACAGGCGCCGAACTATGGCTACACCTTC.

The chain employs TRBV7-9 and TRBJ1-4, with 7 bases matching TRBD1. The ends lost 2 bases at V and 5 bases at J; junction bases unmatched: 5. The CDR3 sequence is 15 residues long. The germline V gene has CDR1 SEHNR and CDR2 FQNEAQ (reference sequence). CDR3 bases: TGTGCCAGCAGCTTATCTACAGGGGAAAATGAAAAACTGTTTTTT. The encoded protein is CASSLSTGENEKLFF.

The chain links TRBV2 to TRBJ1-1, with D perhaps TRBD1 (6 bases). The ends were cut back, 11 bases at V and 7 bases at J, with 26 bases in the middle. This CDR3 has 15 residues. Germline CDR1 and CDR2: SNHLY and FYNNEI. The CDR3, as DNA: TGTGCCGGACGCCCTTACCAACAGGGAGCAATTGAAGCTTTCTTT. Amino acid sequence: CAGRPYQQGAIEAFF. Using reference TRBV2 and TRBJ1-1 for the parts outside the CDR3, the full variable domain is EPEVTQTPSHQVTQMGQEVILRCVPISNHLYFYWYRQILGQKVEFLVSFYNNEISEKSEIFDDQFSVERPDGSNFTLKIRSTKLEDSAMYFCAGRPYQQGAIEAFFGQGTRLTVV.

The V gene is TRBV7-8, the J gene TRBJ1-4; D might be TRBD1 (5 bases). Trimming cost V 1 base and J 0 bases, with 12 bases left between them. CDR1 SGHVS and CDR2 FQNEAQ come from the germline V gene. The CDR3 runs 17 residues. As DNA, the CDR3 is TGTGCCAGCAGCTTAGGTTTCTCCAGGGCAACTAATGAAAAACTGTTTTTT. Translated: CASSLGFSRATNEKLFF.

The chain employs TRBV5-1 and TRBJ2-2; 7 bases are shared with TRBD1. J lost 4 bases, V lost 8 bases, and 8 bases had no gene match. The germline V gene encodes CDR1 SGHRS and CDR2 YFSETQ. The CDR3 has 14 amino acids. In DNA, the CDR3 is TGCGCCAGTAGACTGGGACAGACCACCGGGGAGCTGTTTTTT. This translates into CASRLGQTTGELFF.

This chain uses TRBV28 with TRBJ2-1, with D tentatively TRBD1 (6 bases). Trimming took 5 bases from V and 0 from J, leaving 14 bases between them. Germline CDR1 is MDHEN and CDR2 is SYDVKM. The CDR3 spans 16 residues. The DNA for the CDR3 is TGTGCCAGCAGTACACGGACAGCTAGCTCCTACAATGAGCAGTTCTTC. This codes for CASSTRTASSYNEQFF.

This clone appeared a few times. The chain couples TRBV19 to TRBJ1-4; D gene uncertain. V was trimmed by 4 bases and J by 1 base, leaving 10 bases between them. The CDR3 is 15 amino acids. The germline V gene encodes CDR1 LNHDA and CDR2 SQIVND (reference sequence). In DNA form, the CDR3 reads TGTGCCAGTAGTACCAGCGAGGGAACTAATGAAAAACTGTTTTTT. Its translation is CASSTSEGTNEKLFF.

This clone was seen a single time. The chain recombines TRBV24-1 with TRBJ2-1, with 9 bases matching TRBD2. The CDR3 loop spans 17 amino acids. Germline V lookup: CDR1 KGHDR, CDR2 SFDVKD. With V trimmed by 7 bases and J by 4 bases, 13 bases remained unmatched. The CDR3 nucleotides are TGTGCCACCAGCCCACGGCTGACGCGGGAGGGGTACAATGAGCAGTTCTTC. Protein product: CATSPRLTREGYNEQFF.

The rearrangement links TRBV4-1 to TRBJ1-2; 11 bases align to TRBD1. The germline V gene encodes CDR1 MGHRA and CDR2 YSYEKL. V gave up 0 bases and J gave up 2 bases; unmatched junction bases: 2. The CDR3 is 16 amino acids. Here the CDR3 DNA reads TGCGCCAGCAGCCAAGAAGGGACAGGGGGAAACTATGGCTACACCTTC. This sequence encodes CASSQEGTGGNYGYTF.

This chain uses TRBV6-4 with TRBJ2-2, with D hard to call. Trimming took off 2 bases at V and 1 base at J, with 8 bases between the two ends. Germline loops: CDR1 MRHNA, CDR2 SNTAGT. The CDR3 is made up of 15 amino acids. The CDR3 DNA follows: TGTGCCAGCAGTGACGTTCCGGGGAACACCGGGGAGCTGTTTTTT. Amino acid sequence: CASSDVPGNTGELFF.